This entry features one T cell receptor (beta chain) sequence. What it binds is unknown. TCRdb keeps only in-frame clones here, not all; method: immunoSEQ multiplex PCR. The table includes about 160,000 clones, approximately 93% detected once. The data were obtained in a study of T cell responses to AZD1222 COVID-19 vaccine. Overall study results and limits: None of the repertoires were sampled until the peak T cell response had passed. Donors were largely white British and mainly female; clonal diversity was possibly underestimated.

Germline assignment: CDR1 SNHLY and CDR2 FYNNEI. Unmatched junction bases numbered 6, after V lost 7 bases and J lost 5 bases. The CDR3 is made up of 16 amino acids. The clonotype comes from an adult in good health. The sample consisted of peripheral blood, taken on day 0 of AZD1222 vaccination. The gene calls are TRBV2 and TRBJ2-2; 14 nucleotides align to TRBD2. The CDR3 here is CASTLGTSGGTGELFF. The CDR3 region has the DNA TGTGCCAGCACCCTCGGGACTAGCGGGGGAACCGGGGAGCTGTTTTTT.